This T cell receptor (beta chain) was observed in a study of blood T cell repertoires in COVID-19. How the authors handled the data: Amplifying reference gene primers gave estimates of nucleated cell counts. Sequencing used immunoSEQ multiplex PCR; TCRdb keeps in-frame clones, though not all of them. Clonal size and the V and J genes are those of that table, whereas D and trimming came from the DNA. This sample yields some 250,000 clones, of which 86% are seen a single time; roughly 16% belongs to the top ten. Individuals drawn from around 25 US areas were about 18 to 90 years old. Cohort 3 donors were reported recovered after two negative PCRs, clearance, or symptom resolution. This CDR3 is 14 amino acids long. Trimming removed 3 bases at V and 3 bases at J, with 9 bases between. Germline CDR1 MDHEN, CDR2 SYDVKM.

The receptor was derived from a man aged 18 to 29 who had recovered from COVID-19. The specimen sequenced was PBMCs or T cells enriched from blood (not recorded which). The V call is TRBV28, the J call TRBJ1-5; no definite D call. CDR3 residues: CASSLGLDNQPQHF. As DNA, the CDR3 is TGTGCCAGCAGTTTGGGCCTCGACAATCAGCCCCAGCATTTT.